This record covers a single T cell receptor beta chain. As the sequencing template, cDNA was produced by extracting RNA and reverse transcribing it. Libraries were prepared by immunoSEQ multiplex PCR; TCRdb keeps only in-frame clonotypes and omits some of them. The sample records a few hundred thousand clones, roughly 69% being singletons. This specimen comes from a study of CD8+ T cells in alopecia areata. The receptor comes from a human donor with alopecia areata. The sequences come from CD4+ T cells sorted from blood, collected at week 0.

CDR3 DNA: TGCGCCAGCAGCCAAGACCCCGGCGCGGGGCAGCCCCAGCATTTT. Its protein product is CASSQDPGAGQPQHF. J is TRBJ1-5 and V is TRBV4-1; D uncertain. V was trimmed by 0 bases and J by 7 bases, leaving 13 bases between them. The CDR3 contains 15 residues. Germline CDR1 reads MGHRA; CDR2 reads YSYEKL.